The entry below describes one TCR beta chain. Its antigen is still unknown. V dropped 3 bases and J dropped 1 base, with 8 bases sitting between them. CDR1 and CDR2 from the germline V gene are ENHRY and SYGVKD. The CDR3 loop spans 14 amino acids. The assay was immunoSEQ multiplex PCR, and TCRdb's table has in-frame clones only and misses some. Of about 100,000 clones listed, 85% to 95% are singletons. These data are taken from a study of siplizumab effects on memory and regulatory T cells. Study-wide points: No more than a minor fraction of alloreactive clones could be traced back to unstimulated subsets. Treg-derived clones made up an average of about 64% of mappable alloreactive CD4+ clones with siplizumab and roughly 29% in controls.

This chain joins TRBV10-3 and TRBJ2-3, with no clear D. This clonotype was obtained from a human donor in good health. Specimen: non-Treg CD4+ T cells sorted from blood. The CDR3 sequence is CAISESMGTDTQYF. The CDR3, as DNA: TGTGCCATCAGTGAATCGATGGGCACAGATACGCAGTATTTT.